This TCR beta chain was captured in a study of blood T cell repertoires in COVID-19. V gave up 4 bases and J gave up 15 bases, with 16 bases separating them. The CDR3 runs 11 residues. Germline CDR1 is DFQATT and CDR2 is SNEGSKA (reference sequence). Original processing notes: How many nucleated cells were present was estimated from reference gene primer amplification. The table came from immunoSEQ multiplex PCR; TCRdb's copy has only in-frame clones and leaves some out. For V, J and clone size, that table is used; D and trimming come from the DNA. Of approximately 300,000 clones listed, 90% are singletons.

The J gene is TRBJ2-1, the V gene TRBV20-1; D is perhaps TRBD2 (6 bases). The material sequenced was peripheral blood. This clonotype was obtained from a woman in her 40s with COVID-19, enrolled during active disease. CDR3 in amino acids: CSATAAGRRFF. DNA for the CDR3: TGCAGTGCTACCGCGGCGGGGCGTCGGTTCTTC.